This T cell receptor beta chain stems from a study of CD8+CD57+ T cells in acquired aplastic anemia. As for the study in general: Sorted CD4+ and CD8+ cells gave a mean 3.2 ug DNA, range about 0.17 to 27.4 ug. Study-wide points: The CD8+ Simpson's diversity of patients and controls was not significantly different.

Genomic DNA templated the TCR beta VDJ and CDR3 profiling. TCRdb passed the reads through MiXCR, listing each CDR3 protein once. The table shows 150,000 or so distinct CDR3 sequences, with about 45% occurring only once. A remark on this clonotype: What it binds is unknown.

Trimming left V 2 bases short and J 5 bases short, with 15 bases between. This CDR3 is 15 amino acids long. The germline gives CDR1 WSHSY, CDR2 SAAADI. Sequencing involved patients with CD8+CD57+ cell expansion previously shown by flow cytometry. Diagnosis of severe acquired aplastic anemia applied to all patients. Specimen: sorted CD4+, CD8+, or CD8+CD57+ T cells (not recorded which) from PBMCs. This receptor was identified in a human donor with aplastic anemia. The genes are TRBV10-2 and TRBJ1-2; weak D call: TRBD1 (5 bases). CDR3 in DNA: TGCGCCAGCAGTGAGATGGGGGTCCCCTTTTATGGCTACACCTTC. Its protein product is CASSEMGVPFYGYTF.